A selection of T cell receptor beta chains follows, all from one sample in a study of T cells expressing NK-cell markers. TCRdb reprocessed the 5' RACE reads, keeping one entry per CDR3 protein, no DNA. The sample has 120,000 to 150,000 distinct CDR3 sequences. The sequenced sample was blood T cells: a sorted CD56 or NKG2C T cell subset, CD4+ or CD8+ T cells, or bulk PBMC T cells (not recorded which). The source of these receptors is a man aged 18 to 29 in good health. Each CDR3 is given with its conserved first and last residue.

j_gene: TRBJ1-1; v_gene: TRBV5-1; CDR3aa: CASSLDLRGAEAFF
j_gene: TRBJ1-5; v_gene: TRBV6-5; CDR3aa: CASSPGEAGYQPQHF
j_gene: TRBJ1-5; v_gene: TRBV20-1; CDR3aa: CSASPGLGQPQHF
j_gene: TRBJ2-1; v_gene: TRBV18; CDR3aa: CASSPGIGTLASGAGAYNEQFF
j_gene: TRBJ2-5; v_gene: TRBV12-3/TRBV12-4; CDR3aa: CASSLLGEETQYF
j_gene: TRBJ2-7; v_gene: TRBV2; CDR3aa: CASTLTGGGTGGYEQYF
j_gene: TRBJ1-5; v_gene: TRBV7-9; CDR3aa: CASSPGTPNQPQHF
j_gene: TRBJ2-7; v_gene: TRBV4-1; CDR3aa: CASSQQDPYEQYF
j_gene: TRBJ2-2; v_gene: TRBV29-1; CDR3aa: CSVVAGQGAGELFF
j_gene: TRBJ1-5; v_gene: TRBV11-2; CDR3aa: CASSLDGLSDREFQPQHF